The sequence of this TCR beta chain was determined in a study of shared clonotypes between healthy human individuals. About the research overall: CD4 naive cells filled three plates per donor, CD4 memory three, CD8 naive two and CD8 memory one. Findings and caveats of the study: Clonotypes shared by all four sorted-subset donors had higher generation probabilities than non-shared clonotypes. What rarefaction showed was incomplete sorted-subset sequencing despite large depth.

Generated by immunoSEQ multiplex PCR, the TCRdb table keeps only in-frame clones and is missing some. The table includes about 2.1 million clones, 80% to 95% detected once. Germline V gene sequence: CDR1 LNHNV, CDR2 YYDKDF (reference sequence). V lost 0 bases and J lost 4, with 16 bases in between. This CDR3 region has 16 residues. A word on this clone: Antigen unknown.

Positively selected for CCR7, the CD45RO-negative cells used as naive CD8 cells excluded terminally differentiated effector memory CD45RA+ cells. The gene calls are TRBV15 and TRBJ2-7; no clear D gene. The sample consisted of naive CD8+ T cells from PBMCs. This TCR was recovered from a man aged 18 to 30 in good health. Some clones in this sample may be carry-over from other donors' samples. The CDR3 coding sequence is TGTGCCACCAGCAGAGATACCCCTTTGGAGCGTTACGAGCAGTACTTC. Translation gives CATSRDTPLERYEQYF.